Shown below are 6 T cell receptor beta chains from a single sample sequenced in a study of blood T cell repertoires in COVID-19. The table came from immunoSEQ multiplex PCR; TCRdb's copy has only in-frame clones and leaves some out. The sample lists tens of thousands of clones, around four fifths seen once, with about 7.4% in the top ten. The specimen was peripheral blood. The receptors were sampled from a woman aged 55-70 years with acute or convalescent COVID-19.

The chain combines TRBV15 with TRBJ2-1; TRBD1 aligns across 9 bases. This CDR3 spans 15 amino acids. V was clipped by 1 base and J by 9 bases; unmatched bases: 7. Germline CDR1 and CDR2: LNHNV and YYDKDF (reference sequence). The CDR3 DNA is TGTGCCACCAGCAGAGGAGGACAGGGGATCTTTGAGCAGTTCTTC. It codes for CATSRGGQGIFEQFF. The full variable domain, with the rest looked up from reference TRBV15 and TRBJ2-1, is DAMVIQNPRYQVTQFGKPVTLSCSQTLNHNVMYWYQQKSSQAPKLLFHYYDKDFNNEADTPDNFQSRRPNTSFCFLDIRSPGLGDTAMYLCATSRGGQGIFEQFFGPGTRLTVL.

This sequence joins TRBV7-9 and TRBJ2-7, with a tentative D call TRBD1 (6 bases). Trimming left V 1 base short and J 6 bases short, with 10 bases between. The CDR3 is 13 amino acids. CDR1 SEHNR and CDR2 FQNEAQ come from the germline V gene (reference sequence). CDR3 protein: CASSLGGGIEQYF. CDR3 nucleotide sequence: TGTGCCAGCAGCTTAGGAGGGGGAATCGAGCAGTACTTC.

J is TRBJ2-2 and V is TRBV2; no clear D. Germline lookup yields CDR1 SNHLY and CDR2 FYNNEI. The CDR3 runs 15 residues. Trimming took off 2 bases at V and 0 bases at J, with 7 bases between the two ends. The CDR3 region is CASSEHLPNTGELFF. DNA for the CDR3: TGTGCCAGCAGTGAACACCTACCGAACACCGGGGAGCTGTTTTTT. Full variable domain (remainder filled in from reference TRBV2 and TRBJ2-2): EPEVTQTPSHQVTQMGQEVILRCVPISNHLYFYWYRQILGQKVEFLVSFYNNEISEKSEIFDDQFSVERPDGSNFTLKIRSTKLEDSAMYFCASSEHLPNTGELFFGEGSRLTVL.

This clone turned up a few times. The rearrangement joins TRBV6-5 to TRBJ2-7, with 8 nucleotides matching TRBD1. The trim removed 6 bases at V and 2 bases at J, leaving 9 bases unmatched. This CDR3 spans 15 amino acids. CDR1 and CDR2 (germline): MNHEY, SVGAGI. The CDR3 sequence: CASSHPTGATYEQYF. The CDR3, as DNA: TGTGCCAGCAGCCACCCGACAGGGGCCACCTACGAGCAGTACTTC.

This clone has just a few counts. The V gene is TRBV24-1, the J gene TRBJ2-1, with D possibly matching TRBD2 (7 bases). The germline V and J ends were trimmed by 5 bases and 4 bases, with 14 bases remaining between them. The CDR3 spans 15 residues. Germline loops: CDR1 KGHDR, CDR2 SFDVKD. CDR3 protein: CATSAPGGGYNEQFF. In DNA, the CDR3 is TGTGCCACCAGTGCCCCGGGGGGCGGGTACAATGAGCAGTTCTTC.

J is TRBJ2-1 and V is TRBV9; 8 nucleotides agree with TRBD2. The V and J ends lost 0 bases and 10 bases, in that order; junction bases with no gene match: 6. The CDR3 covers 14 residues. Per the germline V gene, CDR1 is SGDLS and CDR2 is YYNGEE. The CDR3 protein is CASSVAGGPREQFF. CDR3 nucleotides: TGTGCCAGCAGCGTAGCGGGGGGGCCCAGGGAGCAGTTCTTC.